The 5 T cell receptor beta chains listed next were all sequenced from one sample in a study of shared clonotypes between healthy human individuals. The protocol was immunoSEQ multiplex PCR, while the TCRdb copy is restricted to in-frame clones and leaves out a portion. The table shows hundreds of thousands of clones, with about 78% occurring only once. Sequencing was carried out using memory CD4+ T cells sorted from blood. Subset given: CD45RA-negative fraction. Source of these receptors: a young woman in good health.

The chain couples TRBV2 to TRBJ2-6, with 7 bases that match TRBD1. The V segment lost 7 bases and the J segment 0 bases; nucleotides outside the gene matches: 3. Looked up from germline, CDR1 is SNHLY and CDR2 is FYNNEI. The CDR3 is 15 residues long. Here the CDR3 reads CASTRDSSGANVLTF. In nucleotides, the CDR3 is TGTGCCAGCACCCGGGACAGCTCTGGGGCCAACGTCCTGACTTTC.

The CDR3 DNA reads as TGCGCCAGCAGCTTGATGGATGAGCAGTTCTTC. Translation: CASSLMDEQFF. This sequence joins TRBV5-1 and TRBJ2-1; D uncertain. V lost 1 base to trimming and J lost 8 bases, with 4 bases between them. Germline lookup yields CDR1 SGHRS and CDR2 YFSETQ. CDR3 size: 11 residues. Based on the CDR3 plus reference TRBV5-1 and TRBJ2-1, the full variable domain is KAGVTQTPRYLIKTRGQQVTLSCSPISGHRSVSWYQQTPGQGLQFLFEYFSETQRNKGNFPGRFSGRQFSNSRSEMNVSTLELGDSALYLCASSLMDEQFFGPGTRLTVL.

This clone was detected only a few times. The rearrangement uses TRBV5-1 and TRBJ1-1, with D unclear. The germline V gene encodes CDR1 SGHRS and CDR2 YFSETQ. This CDR3 has 14 residues. The germline V and J ends were trimmed by 4 bases and 3 bases, with 13 bases remaining between them. CDR3 residues: CASSLVQLDTEAFF. Here the CDR3 DNA reads TGCGCCAGCAGCCTGGTTCAACTCGACACTGAAGCTTTCTTT.

Of note for this clone: Other DNA variants within this sample encode the same CDR3. The V call is TRBV7-2, the J call TRBJ1-5; unclear D gene. The CDR3 extends over 13 amino acids. V was clipped by 0 bases and J by 7 bases, with 7 bases between them. CDR1 and CDR2 (germline): SGHTA, FQGNSA. CDR3 sequence reads: CASSLARVQPQHF. CDR3 DNA sequence: TGTGCCAGCAGCTTAGCTAGGGTCCAGCCCCAGCATTTT.

The chain recombines TRBV25-1 with TRBJ1-4, with 9 nucleotides matching TRBD1. This CDR3 comprises 15 residues. V was clipped by 3 bases and J by 8 bases; unmatched bases: 7. Germline-derived CDR1 and CDR2 are MGHDK and SYGVNS. The CDR3 loop reads CASSDTGTGHEKLFF. In nucleotides, the CDR3 is TGTGCCAGCAGTGACACCGGGACAGGGCACGAAAAACTGTTTTTT.